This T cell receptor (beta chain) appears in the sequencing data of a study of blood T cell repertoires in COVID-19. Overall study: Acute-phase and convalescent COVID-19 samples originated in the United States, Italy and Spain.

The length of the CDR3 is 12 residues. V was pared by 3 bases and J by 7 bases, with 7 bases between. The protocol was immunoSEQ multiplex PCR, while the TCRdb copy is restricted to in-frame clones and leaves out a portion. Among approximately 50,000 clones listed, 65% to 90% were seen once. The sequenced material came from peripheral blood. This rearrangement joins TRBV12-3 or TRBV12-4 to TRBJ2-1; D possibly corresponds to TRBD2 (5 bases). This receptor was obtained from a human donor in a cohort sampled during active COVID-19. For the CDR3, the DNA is TGTGCCAGCAGTTTTGTAGCGAATGAGCAGTTCTTC. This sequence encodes CASSFVANEQFF.